The 10 T cell receptor beta chains reported below all come from one sample, sequenced in a study of T cell responses to AZD1222 COVID-19 vaccine. The repertoire was sequenced with immunoSEQ multiplex PCR; TCRdb's copy has only in-frame clones and lacks some. The sample contains over 100,000 clones, roughly 87% of which appear only once. Sequencing was performed on peripheral blood, taken 28 days after the second AZD1222 dose. The receptors come from an adult who received the AZD1222 COVID-19 vaccine.

V usage is TRBV7-9 and J usage is TRBJ1-6; a weak D match, TRBD1 (5 bases). Trimming removed 4 bases from V and 11 bases from J, with 18 bases in between. Germline assignment: CDR1 SEHNR and CDR2 FQNEAQ (reference sequence). This CDR3 contains 15 residues. The CDR3 sequence is CASSSRQSPLAPLHF. The CDR3 coding sequence is TGTGCCAGCAGCTCTAGACAGTCACCCCTAGCACCCCTCCACTTT.

V and J are TRBV27 and TRBJ1-1; 9 bases match TRBD1. The CDR3 is made up of 15 amino acids. Germline CDR1 MNHEY, CDR2 SMNVEV (reference sequence). Germline trimming cut 1 base from V and 4 bases from J; bases unmatched to any gene: 4. The CDR3 nucleotides read TGTGCCAGCAGTTTATATACAGGGGGCCGCACTGAAGCTTTCTTT. Translated, it gives CASSLYTGGRTEAFF.

The chain is built from TRBV11-3 and TRBJ2-1; 7 nucleotides match TRBD1. Looked up from germline, CDR1 is SGHNT and CDR2 is YENEEA. The CDR3 has 11 amino acids. The CDR3 loop is CDGAGGNEQFF. The CDR3 nucleotides are TGTGACGGGGCAGGGGGCAATGAGCAGTTCTTC. The full variable domain, in which reference TRBV11-3 and TRBJ2-1 provide the parts outside the CDR3, is EAGVVQSPRYKIIEKKQPVAFWCNPISGHNTLYWYLQNLGQGPELLIRYENEEAVDDSQLPKDRFSAERLKGVDSTLKIQPAELGDSAVYLCDGAGGNEQFFGPGTRLTVL.

This chain joins TRBV5-5 and TRBJ1-5; the D is unclear. Trimming cost V 4 bases and J 0 bases, with 14 bases left between them. Per germline, CDR1 SGHKS and CDR2 YYEKEE (reference sequence). The CDR3 spans 16 residues. CDR3 loop: CASSALGGSSNQPQHF. DNA for the CDR3: TGTGCCAGCAGCGCCCTGGGCGGCTCTAGCAATCAGCCCCAGCATTTT.

This rearrangement joins TRBV10-3 to TRBJ2-1; D gene uncertain. The germline CDR1 and CDR2 sequences are ENHRY and SYGVKD. V lost 3 bases to trimming and J lost 0 bases, with 9 bases between them. The CDR3 length is 15 residues. CDR3 in amino acids: CAISEKNRSYNEQFF. The CDR3, as DNA: TGTGCCATCAGTGAAAAAAACCGCTCCTACAATGAGCAGTTCTTC.

The V and J genes are TRBV6-5 and TRBJ1-2; TRBD1 aligns across 8 bases. V lost 6 bases to trimming and J lost 4 bases; unmatched junction nucleotides: 10. CDR3 length equals 15 residues. Germline V lookup: CDR1 MNHEY, CDR2 SVGAGI. CDR3 loop: CASRPGQAPTYGYTF. The CDR3 region has the DNA TGTGCCAGCAGGCCGGGACAGGCCCCTACCTATGGCTACACCTTC.

V usage is TRBV7-9 and J usage is TRBJ2-2; TRBD2 aligns across 11 bases. Trimming took 3 bases from V and 1 from J; bases not matched to a gene: 7. This CDR3 spans 18 amino acids. Per germline, CDR1 SEHNR and CDR2 FQNEAQ (reference sequence). The CDR3 region has the DNA TGTGCCAGCAGCTTTCTACTCGGACTAGCGGGGAACACCGGGGAGCTGTTTTTT. Translated: CASSFLLGLAGNTGELFF.

The chain recombines TRBV7-9 with TRBJ2-2; D call uncertain. The V gene's germline CDR1 is SEHNR and CDR2 FQNEAQ (reference sequence). The V end was cut by 5 bases, the J end by 3 bases, with 10 bases between. The CDR3 loop spans 14 amino acids. CDR3 sequence reads: CASSQNPYTGELFF. The CDR3 DNA follows: TGTGCCAGCAGCCAGAACCCCTACACCGGGGAGCTGTTTTTT.

This chain connects TRBV7-7 to TRBJ2-5; the D call may be TRBD1 or TRBD2 (5 bases each). The germline gives CDR1 SSHAT, CDR2 FNYEAQ (reference sequence). V was trimmed by 2 bases and J by 2 bases, leaving 12 bases between them. The CDR3 runs to 15 residues. The CDR3 DNA sequence: TGTGCCAGCAGCTTATCCCGGGGCCCACAAGAGACCCAGTACTTC. It codes for CASSLSRGPQETQYF.

This chain uses TRBV28 with TRBJ1-5; D possibly corresponds to TRBD1 (6 bases). Germline V CDR1 and CDR2: MDHEN, SYDVKM. V lost 9 bases and J lost 4, with 22 bases in between. The CDR3 totals 16 residues. Here the CDR3 reads CASWGPGAILNQPQHF. The CDR3 region has the DNA TGTGCCAGTTGGGGACCGGGGGCGATCTTAAATCAGCCCCAGCATTTT.